The clone carrying this T cell receptor beta chain occurred many times. There were 1 million CD4+ or CD8+ T cells used in the sorted libraries. From the 5' RACE reads, TCRdb called clonotypes with MiXCR, one entry per CDR3 protein. The sample records more than 8,000 distinct CDR3 sequences, 20% to 25% being singletons. The sample is drawn from a study of neurological immune-mediated disorders. The origin of this receptor is a woman in her forties with multiple sclerosis. Sequencing was done on a sample of CD8+ T cells from blood.

CDR3 DNA sequence: TGTGCCAGCAGCTTGCGGGGGAATCAAGAGACCCAGTACTTC. Translating it yields CASSLRGNQETQYF. The chain links TRBV5-5 to TRBJ2-5, with a tentative D call TRBD2 (6 bases). V lost 1 base and J lost 2, with 9 bases in between. This CDR3 comprises 14 residues. In germline, CDR1 is SGHKS, CDR2 YYEKEE (reference sequence).